What follows are 3 T cell receptor beta chains derived from one specimen sequenced in a study of T cell repertoires in cytomegalovirus infection. TCRdb ran MiXCR on the reads and lists one entry per CDR3 protein. Found here are almost 500,000 distinct CDR3 sequences, approximately 10% of them singletons; the top ten hold about 9.4%. Sample: PBMCs. Receptor source: a human donor in good health (CMV status not recorded). Some clones in this sample may be carry-over from other donors' samples.

This clonotype was seen at least ten times. The rearrangement links TRBV28 to TRBJ1-1; 9 bases line up with TRBD1. CDR1 and CDR2 (germline): MDHEN, SYDVKM. V was clipped by 10 bases and J by 3 bases; unmatched bases: 12. The length of the CDR3 is 15 residues. This CDR3 is CATLLRQGVDTEAFF. CDR3 in DNA: TGTGCCACCCTGCTACGACAGGGGGTGGACACTGAAGCTTTCTTT. Filled out from reference TRBV28 and TRBJ1-1, the complete variable domain reads DVKVTQSSRYLVKRTGEKVFLECVQDMDHENMFWYRQDPGLGLRLIYFSYDVKMKEKGDIPEGYSVSREKKERFSLILESASTNQTSMYLCATLLRQGVDTEAFFGQGTRLTVV.

At least ten counts were recorded for this clonotype. The chain uses TRBV5-6 and TRBJ2-1; maybe TRBD2 (7 bases). Trimming shortened V by 4 bases and J by 6 bases, and 17 bases separated the two germline ends. Germline CDR1 reads SGHDT; CDR2 reads YYEEEE. The length of the CDR3 is 15 residues. CDR3 sequence (DNA): TGTGCCAGCAGCCATTTAAGGGGGGGGCTCAATGAGCAGTTCTTC. Translated, it gives CASSHLRGGLNEQFF.

This clonotype has just a few counts. This rearrangement joins TRBV13 to TRBJ1-4; maybe TRBD1 (5 bases). Germline CDR1 and CDR2: PRHDT and FYEKMQ (reference sequence). The CDR3 totals 14 residues. Between the trimmed V and J ends, which lost 5 bases and 4 bases, there was a span of 11 bases. The CDR3 here is CASSKKGFNEKLFF. In nucleotides, the CDR3 is TGTGCCAGCAGCAAAAAGGGGTTTAATGAAAAACTGTTTTTT.